The next 26 T cell receptor beta chains were all read from a single sample in a study of identical twins. TCRdb processed the 5' RACE reads anew with MiXCR; each CDR3 protein has one entry. The table lists some 790,000 distinct CDR3 sequences, roughly 18% of them singletons. These data also featured in a second study, about T cells expressing NK-cell markers.

The sample taken for sequencing was PBMCs. These receptor sequences come from a woman aged 18-35 years in good health.

This clonotype has more than one count but fewer than ten. The chain employs TRBV6-1 and TRBJ1-5, with 7 nucleotides matching TRBD1. This CDR3 comprises 13 residues. CDR1 and CDR2 from the germline V gene are MNHNS and SASEGT. V dropped 8 bases and J dropped 5; count of bases not matched to a gene: 6. This CDR3 reads CASGGQVDQPQHF. The CDR3 bases are TGTGCCAGCGGAGGACAGGTAGATCAGCCCCAGCATTTT.

The V gene is TRBV5-5, the J gene TRBJ2-6, with TRBD1 identical over 9 bases. CDR3 length equals 17 residues. The V gene's germline CDR1 is SGHKS and CDR2 YYEKEE (reference sequence). The V and J ends lost 4 bases and 0 bases, in that order; junction bases with no gene match: 5. The CDR3 nucleotides are TGTGCCAGCAGCCAGACAGGGGGTAACTCTGGGGCCAACGTCCTGACTTTC. Translation gives CASSQTGGNSGANVLTF.

In this sample, this clonotype turned up a few times. The J gene is TRBJ2-7, the V gene TRBV20-1; maybe TRBD2 (5 bases). Germline CDR1 reads DFQATT; CDR2 reads SNEGSKA (reference sequence). V was shortened by 1 base and J by 4 bases, with 8 bases between the two germline ends. The CDR3 is 12 residues long. The CDR3 loop is CSARARGYEQYF. DNA for the CDR3: TGCAGTGCTAGAGCCCGGGGTTACGAGCAGTACTTC.

This clonotype showed up just a few times. The V and J genes are TRBV4-3 and TRBJ2-1; D perhaps matches TRBD1 (5 bases). Deletions cut 4 bases from V and 8 bases from J, with 15 bases between. The CDR3 is 14 residues long. Germline V lookup: CDR1 LGHNA, CDR2 YSLEER. Here the CDR3 reads CASSPTTTRDEQFF. CDR3 nucleotides: TGCGCCAGCAGCCCCACTACCACCAGGGATGAGCAGTTCTTC.

The chain joins TRBV19 to TRBJ2-6, with D unclear. The CDR3 is made up of 17 amino acids. Trimming shortened V by 2 bases and J by 0 bases, and 11 bases separated the two germline ends. Looked up from germline, CDR1 is LNHDA and CDR2 is SQIVND (reference sequence). The CDR3 nucleotides are TGTGCCAGTAGTATATCCGCCGTATACTCTGGGGCCAACGTCCTGACTTTC. It encodes CASSISAVYSGANVLTF.

The V call is TRBV10-2, the J call TRBJ2-1; D is undetermined. From germline, CDR1 is WSHSY and CDR2 SAAADI. The CDR3 runs 16 residues. The V and J ends lost 0 bases and 1 base respectively, with 10 bases between them. The CDR3 DNA is TGCGCCAGCAGTGAGTCCCTGGTAGGGTCCTACAATGAGCAGTTCTTC. This encodes CASSESLVGSYNEQFF.

The chain links TRBV18 to TRBJ2-5; D is undetermined. CDR3 length: 14 residues. CDR1 and CDR2 (germline): KGHSH, LQKENI. V was clipped by 5 bases and J by 5 bases, with 15 bases between them. The CDR3, as DNA: TGTGCCAGCTCAGAAAGCCGGAGTCGGGAGACCCAGTACTTC. As protein: CASSESRSRETQYF.

V gene TRBV12-3 or TRBV12-4 combines with J gene TRBJ2-7; 7 nucleotides agree with TRBD1. After removal of 1 base from V and 7 bases from J, the junction contained 7 bases not matched to a gene. The CDR3 length is 14 residues. The CDR3 loop is CASSLGQGVKEQYF. The CDR3 DNA reads TGTGCCAGCAGTTTAGGGCAGGGGGTCAAAGAGCAGTACTTC.

The CDR3 bases are TGCAGTGCCACGACGACAGGGAACACTGAAGCTTTCTTT. Encoded protein: CSATTTGNTEAFF. V usage is TRBV20-1 and J usage is TRBJ1-1; tentative D call: TRBD1 (6 bases). The CDR3 has 13 residues. Trimming took off 6 bases at V and 1 base at J, with 12 bases between the two ends. CDR1 is DFQATT and CDR2 is SNEGSKA in the germline V gene (reference sequence).

This clonotype was recorded many times. The CDR3 DNA follows: TGCGCCAGCAGCTTGGAGGTGGGTTCCTACAATGAGCAGTTCTTC. This encodes CASSLEVGSYNEQFF. The chain couples TRBV5-1 to TRBJ2-1; D is unclear. The germline V gene has CDR1 SGHRS and CDR2 YFSETQ. CDR3 size: 15 residues. Between the trimmed V and J ends, which lost 0 bases and 1 base, there was a span of 8 bases.

This clonotype was picked up a small number of times. CDR3 amino acids: CAMGQGNTEAFF. The DNA for the CDR3 is TGTGCCATGGGACAGGGTAACACTGAAGCTTTCTTT. The chain recombines TRBV12-3 or TRBV12-4 with TRBJ1-1, with 9 positions matching TRBD1. CDR3 length: 12 residues. The V segment lost 10 bases and the J segment 2 bases; nucleotides outside the gene matches: 2.

The chain joins TRBV5-1 to TRBJ2-6; D may match TRBD1 or TRBD2 (5 bases each). This CDR3 comprises 17 residues. Germline V gene sequence: CDR1 SGHRS, CDR2 YFSETQ. Trimming cost V 0 bases and J 0 bases, with 10 bases left between them. Here the CDR3 DNA reads TGCGCCAGCAGCTTGGCCGCAGGGAGCTCTGGGGCCAACGTCCTGACTTTC. It encodes CASSLAAGSSGANVLTF.

This clonotype has just a few counts. V and J are TRBV6-1 and TRBJ2-1; D is perhaps TRBD2 (6 bases). The CDR3 is 16 residues long. With 1 base removed from V and 2 bases from J, the gap between germline ends came to 12 bases. Germline assignment: CDR1 MNHNS and CDR2 SASEGT. CDR3 coding DNA: TGTGCCAGCAGTGAAGAGGCGGGGTTAGCCTACAATGAGCAGTTCTTC. This encodes CASSEEAGLAYNEQFF.

The rearrangement uses TRBV19 and TRBJ1-1, with D maybe TRBD1 (6 bases). V lost 5 bases and J 4 bases, leaving 8 bases between the germline ends. Germline V gene data show CDR1 as LNHDA and CDR2 as SQIVND (reference sequence). The CDR3 consists of 12 residues. The CDR3 bases are TGTGCCAGTAGTGGGGGCCCCACTGAAGCTTTCTTT. Its translation is CASSGGPTEAFF.

The chain is built from TRBV3-1 and TRBJ2-1, with 14 bases matching TRBD2. V gave up 2 bases and J gave up 7 bases; unmatched junction bases: 16. The CDR3 has 20 residues. Per germline, CDR1 LGHDT and CDR2 YNNKEL (reference sequence). The CDR3 DNA reads as TGTGCCAGCAGCCAATCCCCGGGACTAGCGGGAGTGGGGGCGAGGAATGAGCAGTTCTTC. Protein product: CASSQSPGLAGVGARNEQFF.

In its sample, this clonotype was seen a few times. The chain is built from TRBV5-1 and TRBJ1-6; D gene uncertain. The CDR3 is 14 residues long. Per germline, CDR1 SGHRS and CDR2 YFSETQ. The V and J ends lost 0 bases and 7 bases respectively, with 8 bases between them. The CDR3 loop reads CASSLGERNSPLHF. The CDR3 nucleotides read TGCGCCAGCAGCTTGGGGGAAAGAAATTCACCCCTCCACTTT. The whole variable domain, filled in from reference TRBV5-1 and TRBJ1-6, reads KAGVTQTPRYLIKTRGQQVTLSCSPISGHRSVSWYQQTPGQGLQFLFEYFSETQRNKGNFPGRFSGRQFSNSRSEMNVSTLELGDSALYLCASSLGERNSPLHFGNGTRLTVT.

This clonotype was seen more than once but under ten times. The CDR3 sequence: CASGWLAGGSKDTQYF. CDR3 in DNA: TGTGCCAGCGGTTGGCTAGCGGGGGGCTCAAAAGATACGCAGTATTTT. The rearrangement joins TRBV7-9 to TRBJ2-3, with 11 bases fitting TRBD2. The CDR3 runs to 16 residues. The V segment lost 8 bases and the J segment 5 bases; nucleotides outside the gene matches: 12. From germline, CDR1 is SEHNR and CDR2 FQNEAQ (reference sequence).

As to this clonotype: A junction boundary mismatches the germline segment, possibly from a read error. The rearrangement joins TRBV7-9 to TRBJ2-1; 9 bases fit TRBD2. Germline V CDR1 and CDR2: SEHNR, FQNEAQ (reference sequence). The CDR3 has 16 residues. The CDR3: CASSPLSSGTYNKQFF. CDR3 DNA: TGTGCCAGCAGCCCCTTATCTAGCGGGACTTACAATAAGCAGTTCTTC. The full variable domain, with the rest looked up from reference TRBV7-9 and TRBJ2-1, is DTGVSQNPRHKITKRGQNVTFRCDPISEHNRLYWYRQTLGQGPEFLTYFQNEAQLEKSRLLSDRFSAERPKGSFSTLEIQRTEQGDSAMYLCASSPLSSGTYNKQFFGPGTRLTVL.

The V call is TRBV2, the J call TRBJ2-1; D gene unclear. Trimming stripped 7 bases from V and 0 bases from J, with 13 bases between. CDR1 SNHLY and CDR2 FYNNEI come from the germline V gene. The CDR3 has 15 residues. The CDR3 loop is CASTLEVGSYNEQFF. In DNA form, the CDR3 reads TGTGCCAGCACCCTAGAGGTCGGCTCCTACAATGAGCAGTTCTTC.

The CDR3 coding sequence is TGCAGCAAACCCCGCGCCGCTGGACTAGCGACCGGGGAGCTGTTTTTT. As protein: CSKPRAAGLATGELFF. The V and J genes are TRBV29-1 and TRBJ2-2; 9 nucleotides match TRBD2. V lost 8 bases and J lost 5; bases outside the gene matches: 15. The CDR3 consists of 16 residues. The germline gives CDR1 SQVTM, CDR2 ANQGSEA.

This clonotype has more than one count but fewer than ten. The chain recombines TRBV5-4 with TRBJ2-1, with D possibly TRBD2 on 6 matching bases. Between the trimmed V and J ends, which lost 4 bases and 10 bases, there was a span of 12 bases. The CDR3 is 12 amino acids. The germline gives CDR1 SGHNT, CDR2 YYREEE (reference sequence). The CDR3 nucleotides read TGTGCCAGCAGCCGGCGGGACTGGGAGCAGTTCTTC. The encoded protein is CASSRRDWEQFF.

The chain couples TRBV7-9 to TRBJ2-1, with 7 bases identical to TRBD2. This CDR3 has 14 amino acids. The germline gives CDR1 SEHNR, CDR2 FQNEAQ (reference sequence). The CDR3 here is CAGTGSGAYNEQFF. CDR3 coding DNA: TGTGCAGGCACGGGCAGCGGGGCCTACAATGAGCAGTTCTTC.

This rearrangement joins TRBV5-1 to TRBJ2-5; D remains unclear. This CDR3 is 13 amino acids long. V gave up 1 base and J gave up 5 bases, with 9 bases separating them. Germline V gives CDR1 SGHRS, CDR2 YFSETQ. The chain's CDR3 is CASSLMRHETQYF. The CDR3 nucleotides read TGCGCCAGCAGCTTGATGCGGCACGAGACCCAGTACTTC.

The rearrangement uses TRBV5-1 and TRBJ2-7; TRBD2 is a possible D gene (6 bases). The CDR3 runs 13 residues. V lost 2 bases, J lost 5 bases, and 11 bases lay in between. Looked up from germline, CDR1 is SGHRS and CDR2 is YFSETQ. CDR3 in DNA: TGCGCCAGCAGCTTAAGCAGGGAGGACGAGCAGTACTTC. Its translation: CASSLSREDEQYF.

The chain links TRBV20-1 to TRBJ2-7; 8 bases fit TRBD1. The CDR3 totals 14 residues. From germline, CDR1 is DFQATT and CDR2 SNEGSKA (reference sequence). V lost 1 base, J lost 6 bases, and 8 bases stayed unmatched. CDR3 loop: CSARVTGVVAEQYF. The DNA for the CDR3 is TGCAGTGCTAGAGTGACAGGGGTCGTTGCCGAGCAGTACTTC.

This clonotype has at least ten counts. This chain connects TRBV7-9 to TRBJ1-4, with TRBD1 matching 9 bases. Germline CDR1 is SEHNR and CDR2 is FQNEAQ (reference sequence). CDR3 length: 14 amino acids. J was trimmed by 7 bases and V by 1 base; bases with no gene match: 1. In nucleotides, the CDR3 is TGTGCCAGCAGCTTAGACAGGGGGCGTGAAAAACTGTTTTTT. Protein sequence: CASSLDRGREKLFF.